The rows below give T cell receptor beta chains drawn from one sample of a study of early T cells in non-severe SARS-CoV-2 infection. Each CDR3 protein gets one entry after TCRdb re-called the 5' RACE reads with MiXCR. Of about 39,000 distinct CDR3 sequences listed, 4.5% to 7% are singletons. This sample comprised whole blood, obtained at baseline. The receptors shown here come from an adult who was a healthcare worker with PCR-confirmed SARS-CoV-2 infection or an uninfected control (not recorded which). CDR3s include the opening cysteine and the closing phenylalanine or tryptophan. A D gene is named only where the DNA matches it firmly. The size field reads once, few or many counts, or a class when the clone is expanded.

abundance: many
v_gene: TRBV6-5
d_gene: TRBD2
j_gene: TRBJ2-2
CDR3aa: CASSYVTSGSGELFF
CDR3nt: TGTGCCAGCAGTTACGTGACTAGCGGGTCCGGGGAGCTGTTTTTT

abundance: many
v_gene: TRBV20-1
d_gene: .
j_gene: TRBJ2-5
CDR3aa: CSAGRQGMETQYF
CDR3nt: TGCAGTGCCGGTCGGCAGGGGATGGAGACCCAGTACTTC

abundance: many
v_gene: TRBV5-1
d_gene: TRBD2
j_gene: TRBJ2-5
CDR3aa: CASTTSGGQETQYF
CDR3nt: TGCGCCAGCACGACTAGCGGGGGCCAAGAGACCCAGTACTTC

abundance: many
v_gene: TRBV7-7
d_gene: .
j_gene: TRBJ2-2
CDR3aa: CASSRLVGAGELFF
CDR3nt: TGTGCTAGCAGCCGACTAGTGGGGGCCGGGGAGCTGTTTTTT

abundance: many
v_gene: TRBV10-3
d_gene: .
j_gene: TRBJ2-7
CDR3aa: CAISEFPYEQYF
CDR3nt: TGTGCCATCAGTGAGTTCCCCTACGAGCAGTACTTC

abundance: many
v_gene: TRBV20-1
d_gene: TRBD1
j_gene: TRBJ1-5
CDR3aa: CSARKPGQGDRNQPQHF
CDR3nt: TGCAGTGCTAGAAAACCAGGACAGGGGGATCGGAATCAGCCCCAGCATTTT

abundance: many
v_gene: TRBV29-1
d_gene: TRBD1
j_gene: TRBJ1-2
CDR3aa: CSSGQDGGYTF
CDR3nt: TGCAGCTCGGGACAGGACGGTGGCTACACCTTC

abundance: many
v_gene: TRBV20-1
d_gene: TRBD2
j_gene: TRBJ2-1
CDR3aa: CSARRSGRSRDNEQFF
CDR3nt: TGCAGTGCTAGGCGTAGCGGGAGATCCAGGGACAATGAGCAGTTCTTC

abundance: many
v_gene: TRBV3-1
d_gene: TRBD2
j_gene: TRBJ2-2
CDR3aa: CASSQGASGIGELFF
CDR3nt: TGTGCCAGCAGCCAAGGGGCTAGCGGCATCGGGGAGCTGTTTTTT

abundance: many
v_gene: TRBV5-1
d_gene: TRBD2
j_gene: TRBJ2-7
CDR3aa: CASSTGTSGRSGDEQYF
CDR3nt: TGCGCCAGCAGCACCGGGACTAGCGGGAGAAGTGGCGACGAGCAGTACTTC

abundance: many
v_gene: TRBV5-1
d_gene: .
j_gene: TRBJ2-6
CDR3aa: CASSLTRSGANVLTF
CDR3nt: TGCGCCAGCAGCCTGACCCGCTCTGGGGCCAACGTCCTGACTTTC

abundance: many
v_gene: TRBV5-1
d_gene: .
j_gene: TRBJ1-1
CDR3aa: CASSFGGMNTEAFF
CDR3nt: TGCGCCAGCAGCTTCGGAGGCATGAACACTGAAGCTTTCTTT

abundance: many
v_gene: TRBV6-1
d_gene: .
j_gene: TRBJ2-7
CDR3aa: CASSESGQYF
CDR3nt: TGTGCCAGCAGCGAATCGGGGCAGTACTTC

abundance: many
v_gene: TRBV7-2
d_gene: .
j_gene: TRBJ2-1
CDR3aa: CASSLRGAQGHSYNEQFF
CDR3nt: TGTGCCAGCAGCTTACGTGGCGCGCAGGGCCACTCCTACAATGAGCAGTTCTTC

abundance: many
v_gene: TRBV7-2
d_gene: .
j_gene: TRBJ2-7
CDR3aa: CASSLSRYEQYF
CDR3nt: TGTGCCAGCAGCTTATCTCGGTACGAGCAGTACTTC

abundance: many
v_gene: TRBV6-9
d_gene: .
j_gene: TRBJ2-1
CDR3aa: CASSYPRAVRDEQFF
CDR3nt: TGTGCCAGCAGTTATCCCAGGGCCGTTCGCGATGAGCAGTTCTTC

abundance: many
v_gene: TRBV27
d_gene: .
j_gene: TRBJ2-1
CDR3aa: CASYLSPAGTANEQFF
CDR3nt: TGTGCCAGCTACTTAAGCCCCGCCGGGACGGCCAATGAGCAGTTCTTC

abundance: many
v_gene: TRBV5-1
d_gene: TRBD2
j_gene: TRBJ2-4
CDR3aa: CASSLPQAGAKNIQYF
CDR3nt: TGCGCCAGCAGCTTGCCCCAAGCGGGGGCCAAAAACATTCAGTACTTC

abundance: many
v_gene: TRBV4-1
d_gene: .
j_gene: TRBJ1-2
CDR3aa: CASSFGGDYGYTF
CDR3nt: TGCGCCAGCTCCTTTGGGGGGGACTATGGCTACACCTTC

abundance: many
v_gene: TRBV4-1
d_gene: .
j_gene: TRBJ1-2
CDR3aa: CASSQGAGTPFYGYTF
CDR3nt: TGCGCCAGCAGCCAAGGGGCAGGAACCCCATTTTATGGCTACACCTTC

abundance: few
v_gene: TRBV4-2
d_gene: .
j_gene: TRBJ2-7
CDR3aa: CASSQADWDEQYF
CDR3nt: TGTGCCAGCAGCCAAGCGGACTGGGACGAGCAGTACTTC

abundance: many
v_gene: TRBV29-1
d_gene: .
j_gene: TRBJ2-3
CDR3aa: CSVEGGRKITDTQYF
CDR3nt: TGCAGCGTGGAGGGGGGACGGAAAATCACAGATACGCAGTATTTT

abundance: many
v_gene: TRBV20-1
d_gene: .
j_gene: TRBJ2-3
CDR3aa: CSAPRGETRSTDTQYF
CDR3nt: TGCAGTGCTCCCCGAGGGGAAACCAGGAGCACAGATACGCAGTATTTT

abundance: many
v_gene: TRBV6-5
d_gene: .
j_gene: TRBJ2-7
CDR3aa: CASSYSFPATYYEQYF
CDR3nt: TGTGCCAGCAGTTACTCTTTTCCGGCTACCTACTACGAGCAGTACTTC